These T cell receptor beta chains were read from a single sample in a study of blood T cell repertoires in COVID-19. Sequencing was performed with immunoSEQ multiplex PCR; in TCRdb, only in-frame clones are kept and a portion is missing. Of roughly 140,000 clones listed, 80% to 90% were seen once; the top ten hold approximately 3%. Specimen: peripheral blood. The receptor source for this set is a woman aged 55-69 years with active COVID-19. Each CDR3 is given with its conserved first and last residue. The D gene is left open where the match is weak. Size values are once, few and many counts, or a class for expanded clones, and some rows have none.

V	D	size	J	length	DNA	CDR3
TRBV28	NA	NA	TRBJ1-1	13	TGTGCCAGCAGGGGCCACACCGGCTCTGAAGCTTTCTTT	CASRGHTGSEAFF
TRBV7-3	NA	NA	TRBJ2-1	14	TGTGCCAGCAGCTTTTCCTTGCGAAGAAATGAGCAGTTCTTC	CASSFSLRRNEQFF
TRBV28	TRBD1	NA	TRBJ2-7	14	TGTGCCAGCAGACGCGACAGGGAGATCTACGAGCAGTACTTC	CASRRDREIYEQYF
TRBV5-1	TRBD1	NA	TRBJ2-3	14	TGCGCCAGCAGCCATGGGACAGACACAGATACGCAGTATTTT	CASSHGTDTDTQYF
TRBV7-2	NA	NA	TRBJ2-1	17	TGTGCCAGCAGTTCCCCCTACGGCAGTCTAGCCGGGGATGAGCAGTTCTTC	CASSSPYGSLAGDEQFF
TRBV2	TRBD1	once	TRBJ1-1	14	TGTGCCAGCAGCCCCCGGACAGGGGTAGCGGGTGCTTTCTTT	CASSPRTGVAGAFF
TRBV7-2	NA	NA	TRBJ1-1	13	TGTGCCAGCAGCTTAGTCAGAAACACTGAAGCTTTCTTT	CASSLVRNTEAFF
TRBV28	TRBD1	NA	TRBJ1-4	16	TGTGCCAGCAGTTTGGGGGGACAGGGAACTCGCGAAAAACTGTTTTTT	CASSLGGQGTREKLFF
TRBV20-1	TRBD2	NA	TRBJ2-1	14	TGCAGTGCCAGTAGCGGGAGGGCCCGGAATGAGCAGTTCTTC	CSASSGRARNEQFF
TRBV9	NA	NA	TRBJ2-1	13	TGTGCCAGCAGCGTAGCGCTCCAGGAAGAGAAGTTCTTC	CASSVALQEEKFF
TRBV28	NA	few	TRBJ1-5	17	TGTGCCAGCAGTTTATGGTCGTTGGGGGCTCGCAATCAGCCCCAGCATTTT	CASSLWSLGARNQPQHF
TRBV4-1	NA	NA	TRBJ2-7	15	TGCGCCAGCAGCCAAGTGCAGGGACAAACCTACGAGCAGTACTTC	CASSQVQGQTYEQYF
TRBV9	TRBD2	few	TRBJ2-7	15	TGTGCCAGCAGCGCCTTACTAGCGGGAGTCGACGAGCAGTACTTC	CASSALLAGVDEQYF
TRBV27	NA	NA	TRBJ1-1	14	TGTGCCAGCAGTCCCTCTGGGGCGAACACTGAAGCTTTCTTT	CASSPSGANTEAFF
TRBV6-5	TRBD1	NA	TRBJ2-7	15	TGTGCCAGCAGTACCCCCGACCGGGCAGGGGGCGAGCAGTACTTC	CASSTPDRAGGEQYF
TRBV7-9	NA	few	TRBJ1-1	12	TGTGCCAGCAGCTTAGAAGGGGGTGAAGCTTTCTTT	CASSLEGGEAFF
TRBV5-4	TRBD2	NA	TRBJ2-2	17	TGTGCCAGCAGCTTGGTAGTTGGGGGGGGTTACACCGGGGAGCTGTTTTTT	CASSLVVGGGYTGELFF
TRBV25-1	TRBD2	NA	TRBJ2-7	15	TGTGCCAGCAGCCCGACTAGCGGGAGAGACTACGAGCAGTACTTC	CASSPTSGRDYEQYF
TRBV28	TRBD2	once	TRBJ2-1	15	TGTGCCACCTCAACTAGCGGGAGGGCCTGGAATGAGCAGTTCTTC	CATSTSGRAWNEQFF
TRBV28	NA	NA	TRBJ1-2	13	TGTGCCAGCAGCCCCACTGCTAACTATGGCTACACCTTC	CASSPTANYGYTF
TRBV11-2	TRBD2	NA	TRBJ2-1	17	TGTGCCAGCAGCTTAGTGGGACTAGCGGGAGGGGACAATGAGCAGTTCTTC	CASSLVGLAGGDNEQFF
TRBV28	TRBD2	NA	TRBJ2-6	18	TGTGCCAGCAGCCCCCAGGCGGGAGGCCGCTCTGGGGCCAACGTCCTGACTTTC	CASSPQAGGRSGANVLTF
TRBV6-2/TRBV6-3	NA	NA	TRBJ2-1	12	TGTGCCAGCAGTTACTCGAACTTTGAGCAGTTCTTC	CASSYSNFEQFF
TRBV28	TRBD1	NA	TRBJ1-5	16	TGTGCCAGCAGTCCCTTAGGTTCTACAGGGGTTCAGCCCCAGCATTTT	CASSPLGSTGVQPQHF
TRBV20-1	NA	NA	TRBJ2-1	14	TGCAGTGCTAGTAGATGGAGCTCCTACAATGAGCAGTTCTTC	CSASRWSSYNEQFF
TRBV27	TRBD1	NA	TRBJ1-2	15	TGTGCCAGCAGCTCCCCTTCAGGGGGTTCGTCCGGCTACACCTTC	CASSSPSGGSSGYTF
TRBV6-5	NA	few	TRBJ2-7	14	TGTGCCAGCAGGCGTGGGGCCAGCTCCTACGAGCAGTACTTC	CASRRGASSYEQYF
TRBV6-6	NA	NA	TRBJ1-1	15	TGTGCCAGCAGTTACTCGTGGAGGTCGAACACTGAAGCTTTCTTT	CASSYSWRSNTEAFF
TRBV30	TRBD2	NA	TRBJ2-2	14	TGTGCCTGGAGAAGCGGGAGTAACACCGGGGAGCTGTTTTTT	CAWRSGSNTGELFF
TRBV7-3	TRBD2	NA	TRBJ2-4	13	TGTGCCAGCAGCGGCACTAGCGTGGGCATTCAGTACTTC	CASSGTSVGIQYF
TRBV28	TRBD1	NA	TRBJ1-1	16	TGTGCCAGCAGTCCCCTTACAGGGGGGAGGGGCACTGAAGCTTTCTTT	CASSPLTGGRGTEAFF